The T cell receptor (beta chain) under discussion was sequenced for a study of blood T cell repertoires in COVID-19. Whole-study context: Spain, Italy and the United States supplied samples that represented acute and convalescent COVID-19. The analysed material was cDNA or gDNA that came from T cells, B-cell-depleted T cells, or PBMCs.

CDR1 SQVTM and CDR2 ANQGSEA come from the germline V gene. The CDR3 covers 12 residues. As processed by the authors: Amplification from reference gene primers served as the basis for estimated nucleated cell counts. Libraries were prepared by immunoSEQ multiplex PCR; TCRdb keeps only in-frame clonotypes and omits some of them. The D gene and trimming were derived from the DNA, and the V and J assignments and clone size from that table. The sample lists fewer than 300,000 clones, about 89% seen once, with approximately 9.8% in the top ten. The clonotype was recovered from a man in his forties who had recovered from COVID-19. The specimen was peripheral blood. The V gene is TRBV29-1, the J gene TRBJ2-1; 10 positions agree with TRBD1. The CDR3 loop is CVGDRGGNEQFF. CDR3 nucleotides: TGCGTAGGGGACAGGGGAGGCAATGAGCAGTTCTTC.